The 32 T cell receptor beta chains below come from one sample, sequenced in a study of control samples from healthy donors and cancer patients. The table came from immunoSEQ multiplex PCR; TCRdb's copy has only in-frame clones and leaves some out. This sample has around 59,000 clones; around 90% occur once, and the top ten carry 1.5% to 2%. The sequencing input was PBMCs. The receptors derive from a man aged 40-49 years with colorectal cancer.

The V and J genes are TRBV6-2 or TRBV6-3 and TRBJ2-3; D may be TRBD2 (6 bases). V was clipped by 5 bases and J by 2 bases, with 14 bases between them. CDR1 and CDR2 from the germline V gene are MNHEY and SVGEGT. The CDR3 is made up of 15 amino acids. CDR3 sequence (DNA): TGTGCCAGCAGTCTTAATAGCGGACACACAGATACGCAGTATTTT. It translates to CASSLNSGHTDTQYF.

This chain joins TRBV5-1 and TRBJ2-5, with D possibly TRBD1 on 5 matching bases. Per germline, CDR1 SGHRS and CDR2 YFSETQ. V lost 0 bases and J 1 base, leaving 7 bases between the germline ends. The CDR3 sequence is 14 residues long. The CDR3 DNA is TGCGCCAGCAGCTTGGGGCAGGGCCAAGAGACCCAGTACTTC. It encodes CASSLGQGQETQYF.

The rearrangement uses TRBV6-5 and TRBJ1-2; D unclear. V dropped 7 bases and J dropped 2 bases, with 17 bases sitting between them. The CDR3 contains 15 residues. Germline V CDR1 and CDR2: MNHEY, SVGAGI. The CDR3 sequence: CASTPGPAPNYGYTF. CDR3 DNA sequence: TGTGCCAGCACCCCTGGACCCGCGCCGAACTATGGCTACACCTTC.

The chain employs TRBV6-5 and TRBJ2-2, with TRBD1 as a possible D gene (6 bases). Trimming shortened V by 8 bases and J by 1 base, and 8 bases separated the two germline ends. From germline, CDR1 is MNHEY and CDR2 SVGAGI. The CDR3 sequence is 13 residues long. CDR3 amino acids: CASGQRNTGELFF. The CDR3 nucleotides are TGTGCCAGCGGACAGCGGAACACCGGGGAGCTGTTTTTT.

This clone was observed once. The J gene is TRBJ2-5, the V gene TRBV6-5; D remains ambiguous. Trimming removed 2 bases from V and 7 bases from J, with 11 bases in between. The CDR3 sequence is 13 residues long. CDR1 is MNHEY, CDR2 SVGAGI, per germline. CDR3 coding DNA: TGTGCCAGCAGTTACGGTAGCTGGGGGACCCAGTACTTC. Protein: CASSYGSWGTQYF.

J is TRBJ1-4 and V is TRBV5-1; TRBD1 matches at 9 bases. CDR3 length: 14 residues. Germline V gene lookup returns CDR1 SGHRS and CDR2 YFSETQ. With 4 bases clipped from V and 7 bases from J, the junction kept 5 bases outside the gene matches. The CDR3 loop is CASSLGQGREKLFF. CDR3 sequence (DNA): TGCGCCAGCAGCCTCGGACAGGGGCGTGAAAAACTGTTTTTT.

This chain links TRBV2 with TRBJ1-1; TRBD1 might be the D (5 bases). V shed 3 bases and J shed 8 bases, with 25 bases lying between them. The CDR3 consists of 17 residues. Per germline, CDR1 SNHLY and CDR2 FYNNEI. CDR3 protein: CASSDEVGQPPLEEAFF. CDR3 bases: TGTGCCAGCAGTGACGAAGTCGGACAACCCCCATTGGAGGAAGCTTTCTTT.

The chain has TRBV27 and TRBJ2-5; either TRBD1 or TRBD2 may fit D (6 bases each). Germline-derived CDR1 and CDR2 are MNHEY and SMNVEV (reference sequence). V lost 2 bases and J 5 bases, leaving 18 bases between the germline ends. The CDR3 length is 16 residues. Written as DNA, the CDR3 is TGTGCCAGCAGTTTACTCGGGGGCGGCAGCGTGGAGACCCAGTACTTC. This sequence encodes CASSLLGGGSVETQYF.

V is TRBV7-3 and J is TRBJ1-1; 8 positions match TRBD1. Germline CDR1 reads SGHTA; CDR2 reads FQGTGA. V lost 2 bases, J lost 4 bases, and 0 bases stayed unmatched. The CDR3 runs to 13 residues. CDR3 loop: CASSLQGATEAFF. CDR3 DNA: TGTGCCAGCAGCTTACAGGGGGCCACTGAAGCTTTCTTT.

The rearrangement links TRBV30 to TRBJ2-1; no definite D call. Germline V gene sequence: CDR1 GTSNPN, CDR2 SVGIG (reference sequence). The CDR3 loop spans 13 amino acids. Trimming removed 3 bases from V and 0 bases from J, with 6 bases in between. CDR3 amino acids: CAWSPSSYNEQFF. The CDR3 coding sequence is TGTGCCTGGAGCCCTAGCTCCTACAATGAGCAGTTCTTC.

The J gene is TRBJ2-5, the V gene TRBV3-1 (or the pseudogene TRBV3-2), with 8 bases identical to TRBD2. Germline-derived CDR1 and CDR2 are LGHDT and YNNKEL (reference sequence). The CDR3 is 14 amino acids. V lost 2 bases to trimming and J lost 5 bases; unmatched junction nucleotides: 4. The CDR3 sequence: CASSQRASGETQYF. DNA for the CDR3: TGTGCCAGCAGCCAACGGGCTAGCGGGGAGACCCAGTACTTC.

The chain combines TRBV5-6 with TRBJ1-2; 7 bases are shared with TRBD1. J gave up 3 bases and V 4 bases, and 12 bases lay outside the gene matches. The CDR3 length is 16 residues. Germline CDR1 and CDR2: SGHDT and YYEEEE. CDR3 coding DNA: TGTGCCAGCAGCCGCGCCCGGGAGGGGGCGGACTATGGCTACACCTTC. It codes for CASSRAREGADYGYTF.

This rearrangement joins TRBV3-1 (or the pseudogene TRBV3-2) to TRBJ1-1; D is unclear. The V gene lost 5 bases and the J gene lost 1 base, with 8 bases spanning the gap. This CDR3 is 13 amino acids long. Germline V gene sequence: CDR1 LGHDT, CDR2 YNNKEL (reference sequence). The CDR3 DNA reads TGTGCCAGCAGCTTAGGATCGAACACTGAAGCTTTCTTT. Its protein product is CASSLGSNTEAFF.

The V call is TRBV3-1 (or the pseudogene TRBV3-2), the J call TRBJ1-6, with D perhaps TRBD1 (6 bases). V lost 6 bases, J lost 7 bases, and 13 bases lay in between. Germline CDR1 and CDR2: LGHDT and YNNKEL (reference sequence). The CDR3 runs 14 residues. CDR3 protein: CASRVTGMNSPLHF. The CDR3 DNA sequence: TGTGCCAGCAGGGTAACAGGGATGAATTCACCCCTCCACTTT.

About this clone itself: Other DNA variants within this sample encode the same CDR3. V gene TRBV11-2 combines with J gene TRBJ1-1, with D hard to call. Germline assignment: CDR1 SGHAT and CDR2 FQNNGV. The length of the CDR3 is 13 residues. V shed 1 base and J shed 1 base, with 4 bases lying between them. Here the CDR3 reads CASSLGQNTEAFF. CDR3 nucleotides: TGTGCCAGCAGCTTAGGACAGAACACTGAAGCTTTCTTT.

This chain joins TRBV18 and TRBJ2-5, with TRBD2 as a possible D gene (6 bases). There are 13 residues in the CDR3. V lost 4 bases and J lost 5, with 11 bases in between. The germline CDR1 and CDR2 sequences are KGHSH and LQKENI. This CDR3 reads CASSQVEGETQYF. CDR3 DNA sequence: TGTGCCAGCTCACAAGTGGAGGGGGAGACCCAGTACTTC.

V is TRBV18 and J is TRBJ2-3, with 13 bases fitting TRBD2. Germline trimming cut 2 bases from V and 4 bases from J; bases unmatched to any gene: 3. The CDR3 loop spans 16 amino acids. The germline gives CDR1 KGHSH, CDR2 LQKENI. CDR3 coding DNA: TGTGCCAGCTCACCATCGGGACTAGCGGGGTCAGATACGCAGTATTTT. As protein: CASSPSGLAGSDTQYF. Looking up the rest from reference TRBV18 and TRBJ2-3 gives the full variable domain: NAGVMQNPRHLVRRRGQEARLRCSPMKGHSHVYWYRQLPEEGLKFMVYLQKENIIDESGMPKERFSAEFPKEGPSILRIQQVVRGDSAAYFCASSPSGLAGSDTQYFGPGTRLTVL.

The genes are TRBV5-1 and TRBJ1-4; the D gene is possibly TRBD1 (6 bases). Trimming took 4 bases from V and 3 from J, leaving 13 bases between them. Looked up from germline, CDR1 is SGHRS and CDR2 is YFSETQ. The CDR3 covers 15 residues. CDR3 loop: CASSLLGGSNEKLFF. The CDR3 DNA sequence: TGCGCCAGCAGCCTTTTAGGGGGGTCTAATGAAAAACTGTTTTTT.

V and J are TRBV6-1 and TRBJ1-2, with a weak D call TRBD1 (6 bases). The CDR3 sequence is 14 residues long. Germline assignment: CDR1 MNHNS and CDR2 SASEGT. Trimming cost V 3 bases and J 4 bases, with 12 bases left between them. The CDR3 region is CASSETGGIYGYTF. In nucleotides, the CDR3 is TGTGCCAGCAGTGAGACAGGCGGTATCTATGGCTACACCTTC.

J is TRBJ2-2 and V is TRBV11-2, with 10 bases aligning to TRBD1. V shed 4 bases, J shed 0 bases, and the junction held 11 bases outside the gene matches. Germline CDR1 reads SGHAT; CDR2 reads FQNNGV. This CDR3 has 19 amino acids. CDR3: CASSYWTGGGGANTGELFF. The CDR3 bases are TGTGCCAGCAGCTACTGGACAGGGGGAGGAGGCGCGAACACCGGGGAGCTGTTTTTT.

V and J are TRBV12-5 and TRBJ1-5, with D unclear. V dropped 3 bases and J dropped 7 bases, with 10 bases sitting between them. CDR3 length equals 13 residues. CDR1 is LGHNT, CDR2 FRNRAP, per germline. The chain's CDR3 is CASGLGNTQPQHF. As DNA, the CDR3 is TGTGCTAGTGGTTTAGGGAATACGCAGCCCCAGCATTTT.

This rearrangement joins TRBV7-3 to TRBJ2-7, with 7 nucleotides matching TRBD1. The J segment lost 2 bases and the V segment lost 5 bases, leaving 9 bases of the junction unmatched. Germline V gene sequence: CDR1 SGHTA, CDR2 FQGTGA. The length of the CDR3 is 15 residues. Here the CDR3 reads CASSLAGTETYEQYF. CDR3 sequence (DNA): TGTGCCAGCAGCCTAGCCGGGACAGAGACCTACGAGCAGTACTTC. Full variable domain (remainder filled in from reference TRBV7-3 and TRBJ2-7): GAGVSQTPSNKVTEKGKYVELRCDPISGHTALYWYRQSLGQGPEFLIYFQGTGAADDSGLPNDRFFAVRPEGSVSTLKIQRTERGDSAVYLCASSLAGTETYEQYFGPGTRLTVT.

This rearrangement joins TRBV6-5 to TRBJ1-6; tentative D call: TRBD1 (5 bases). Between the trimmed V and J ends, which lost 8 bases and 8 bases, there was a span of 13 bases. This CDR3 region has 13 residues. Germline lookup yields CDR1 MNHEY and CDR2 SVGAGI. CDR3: CASLFRGDSPLHF. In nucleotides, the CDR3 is TGTGCCAGCCTTTTCCGGGGGGATTCACCCCTCCACTTT.

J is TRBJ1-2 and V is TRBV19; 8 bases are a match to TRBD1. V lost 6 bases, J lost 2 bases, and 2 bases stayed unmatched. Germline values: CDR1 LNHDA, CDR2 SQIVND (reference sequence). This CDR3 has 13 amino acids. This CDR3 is CASRGQVNYGYTF. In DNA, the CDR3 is TGTGCCAGTAGGGGACAGGTGAACTATGGCTACACCTTC.

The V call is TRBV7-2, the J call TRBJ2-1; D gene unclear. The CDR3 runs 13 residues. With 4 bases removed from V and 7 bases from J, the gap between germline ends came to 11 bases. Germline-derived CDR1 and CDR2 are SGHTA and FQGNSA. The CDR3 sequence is CASSSPNNNEQFF. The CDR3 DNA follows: TGTGCCAGCAGCTCGCCCAATAATAATGAGCAGTTCTTC.

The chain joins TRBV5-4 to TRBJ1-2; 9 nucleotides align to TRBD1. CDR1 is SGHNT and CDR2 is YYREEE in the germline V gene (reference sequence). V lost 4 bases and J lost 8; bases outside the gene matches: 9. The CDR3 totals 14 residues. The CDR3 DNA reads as TGTGCCAGCAGCGTATGGGACAGGGAAGGAGGCTACACCTTC. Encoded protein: CASSVWDREGGYTF. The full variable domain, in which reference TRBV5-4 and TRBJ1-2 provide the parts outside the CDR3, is ETGVTQSPTHLIKTRGQQVTLRCSSQSGHNTVSWYQQALGQGPQFIFQYYREEENGRGNFPPRFSGLQFPNYSSELNVNALELDDSALYLCASSVWDREGGYTFGSGTRLTVV.

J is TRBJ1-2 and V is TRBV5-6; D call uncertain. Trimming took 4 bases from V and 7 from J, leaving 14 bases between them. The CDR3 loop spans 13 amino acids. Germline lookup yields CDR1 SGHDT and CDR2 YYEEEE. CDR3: CASSTTRSAGYTF. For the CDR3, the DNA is TGTGCCAGCAGCACAACGCGTTCAGCTGGCTACACCTTC. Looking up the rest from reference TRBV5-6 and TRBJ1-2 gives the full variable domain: DAGVTQSPTHLIKTRGQQVTLRCSPKSGHDTVSWYQQALGQGPQFIFQYYEEEERQRGNFPDRFSGHQFPNYSSELNVNALLLGDSALYLCASSTTRSAGYTFGSGTRLTVV.

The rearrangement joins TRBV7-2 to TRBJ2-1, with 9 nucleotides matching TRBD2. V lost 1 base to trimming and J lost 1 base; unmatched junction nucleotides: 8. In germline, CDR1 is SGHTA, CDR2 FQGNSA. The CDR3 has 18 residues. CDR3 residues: CASSLVMLAGFSYNEQFF. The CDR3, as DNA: TGTGCCAGCAGCTTAGTGATGCTAGCGGGGTTTTCCTACAATGAGCAGTTCTTC.

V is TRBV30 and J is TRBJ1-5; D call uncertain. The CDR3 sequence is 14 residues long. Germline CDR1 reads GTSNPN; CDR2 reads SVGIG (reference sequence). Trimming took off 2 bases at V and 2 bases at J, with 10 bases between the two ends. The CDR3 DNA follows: TGTGCCTGGAGTTCAAGTCCAGGCAATCAGCCCCAGCATTTT. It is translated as CAWSSSPGNQPQHF.

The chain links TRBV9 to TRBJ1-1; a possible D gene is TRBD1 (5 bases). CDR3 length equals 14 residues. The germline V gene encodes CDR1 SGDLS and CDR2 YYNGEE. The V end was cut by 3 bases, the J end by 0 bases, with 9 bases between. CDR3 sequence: CASSASGMNTEAFF. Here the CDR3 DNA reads TGTGCCAGCAGCGCCTCAGGGATGAACACTGAAGCTTTCTTT.

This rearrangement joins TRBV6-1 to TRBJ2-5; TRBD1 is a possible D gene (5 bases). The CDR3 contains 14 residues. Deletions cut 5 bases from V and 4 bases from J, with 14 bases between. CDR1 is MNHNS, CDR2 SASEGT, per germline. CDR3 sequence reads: CASSSNPQGETQYF. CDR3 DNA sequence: TGTGCCAGCAGTTCAAATCCGCAGGGAGAGACCCAGTACTTC.

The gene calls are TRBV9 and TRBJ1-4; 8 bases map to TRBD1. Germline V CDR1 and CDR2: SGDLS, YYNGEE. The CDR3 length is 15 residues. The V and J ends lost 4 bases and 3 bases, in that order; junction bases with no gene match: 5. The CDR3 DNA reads TGTGCCAGCAGCTCTACAGGGGGGGCTAATGAAAAACTGTTTTTT. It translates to CASSSTGGANEKLFF.